Described below is a single T cell receptor beta chain sequence and its context. This clone was detected only once. Its antigen target is currently unknown. Base quality data are lacking; no much larger clone is found one base away. The immunoSEQ Assay, a bias-controlled multiplex PCR, was used to amplify TCRbeta CDR3 regions from genomic DNA. The paper's processing steps were these. Nucleated cell counts per sample were estimated from amplification of reference gene primers within the assay. To quantify the absolute abundance of each unique TCRbeta CDR3 rearrangement, sequence reads were collapsed and filtered. For each sample, productive Simpson clonality was calculated as the square root of Simpson's diversity index across productive rearrangements. Drawn from immuneACCESS, this table holds only the in-frame rearrangements with V and J called that TCRdb kept. Clones are partly lost; checked studies trace under half to an unresolved V gene and leave the rest unexplained. The V and J calls and the clone size are those of that table, but D and trimming were determined from the DNA. The sample data list roughly 65,000 clones, and 93% of these were observed just once. About 3% of the sample is held by the ten biggest clonotypes.

Whole blood was collected in K2EDTA tubes by collaborating institutions according to the institutions' own protocols. For TCRbeta analysis, collaborators shipped samples as frozen whole blood, isolated PBMCs, or DNA extracted from either of those sample types. The record originates from a study of blood T cell repertoires in COVID-19 (dated by TCRdb to about 2020). Regarding the study in general: Samples from collaborators originated in the United States, Italy and Spain and spanned both the acute and convalescent phases of COVID-19. The material from the prospective study consisted of cDNA or gDNA derived from T cells, B-cell-depleted T cells, or PBMCs. Deeply sampled blood TCRbeta repertoires from subjects exposed to, actively infected with, or recovered from COVID-19 were included in the dataset. A freely available public database, intended as a resource for researchers studying the immune response to SARS-CoV-2, is where the repertoires were released. Samples were obtained from the ongoing ImmuneRACE study (first 160 participants) and from about 1,300 subjects provided by 6 global collaborators. A de-identified subject ID, COVID-19 status, age in years and sex were almost always included in the sample metadata. Where available, HLA class I and class II types were obtained from metadata supplied by the sample provider rather than from assay-based typing. Summary of the overall study and its limitations: How much clinical and demographic metadata was included differed by source and by participant, and the metadata was provided uncurated.

Measured from the cysteine to the phenylalanine, the CDR3 is 13 residues long. Of the read, only the CDR3 DNA is kept; its 39 bases are in frame from base 1. V and J lose 7 bases and 5 bases, and a span of 12 bases separates them. The receptor's source is a man between 65 and 79 years old with active COVID-19. The chain couples TRBV12-3 or TRBV12-4 to TRBJ2-4; no D segment can be confidently identified. Sequenced: peripheral blood. The CDR3 protein sequence reads: CASTTLRENIQYF. The sequenced DNA is TGTGCCAGCACCACGCTACGAGAAAACATTCAGTACTTC.